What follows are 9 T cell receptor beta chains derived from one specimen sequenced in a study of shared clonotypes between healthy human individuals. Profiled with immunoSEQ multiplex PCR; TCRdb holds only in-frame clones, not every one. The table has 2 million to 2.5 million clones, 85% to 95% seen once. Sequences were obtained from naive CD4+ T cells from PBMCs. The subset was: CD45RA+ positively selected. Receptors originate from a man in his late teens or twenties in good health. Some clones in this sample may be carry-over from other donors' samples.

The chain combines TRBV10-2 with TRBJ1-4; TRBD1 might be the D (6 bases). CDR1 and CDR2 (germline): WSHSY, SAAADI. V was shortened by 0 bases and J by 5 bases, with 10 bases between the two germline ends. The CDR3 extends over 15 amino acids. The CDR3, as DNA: TGCGCCAGCAGTGAGTCAGGACAGAGAAATGAAAAACTGTTTTTT. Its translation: CASSESGQRNEKLFF.

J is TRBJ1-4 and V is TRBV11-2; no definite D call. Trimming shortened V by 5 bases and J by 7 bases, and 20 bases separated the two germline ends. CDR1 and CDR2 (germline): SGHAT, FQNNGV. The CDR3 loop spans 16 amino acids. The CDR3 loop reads CASSQSPGTVGEKLFF. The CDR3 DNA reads TGTGCCAGCAGCCAAAGCCCGGGCACCGTCGGTGAAAAACTGTTTTTT.

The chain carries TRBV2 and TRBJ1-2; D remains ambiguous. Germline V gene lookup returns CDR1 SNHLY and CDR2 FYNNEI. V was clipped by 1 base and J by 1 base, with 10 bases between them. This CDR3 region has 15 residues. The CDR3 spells CASSEGLADNYGYTF. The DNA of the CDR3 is TGTGCCAGCAGTGAAGGGTTAGCGGATAACTATGGCTACACCTTC.

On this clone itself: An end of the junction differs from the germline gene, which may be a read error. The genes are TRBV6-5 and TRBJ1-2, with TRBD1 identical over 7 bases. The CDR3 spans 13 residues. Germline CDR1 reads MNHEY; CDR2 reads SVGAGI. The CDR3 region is CASSYSRQGRLAF. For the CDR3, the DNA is TGTGCCAGCAGTTACTCGCGACAGGGCCGCCTGGCCTTC.

CDR3 in amino acids: CASSPPGRVRQPQHF. The CDR3 region has the DNA TGTGCCAGCAGCCCCCCGGGCAGGGTAAGACAGCCCCAGCATTTT. The chain combines TRBV11-3 with TRBJ1-5, with D maybe TRBD1 (5 bases). The V end was cut by 5 bases, the J end by 7 bases, with 18 bases between. In germline, CDR1 is SGHNT, CDR2 YENEEA. This CDR3 is built from 15 residues.

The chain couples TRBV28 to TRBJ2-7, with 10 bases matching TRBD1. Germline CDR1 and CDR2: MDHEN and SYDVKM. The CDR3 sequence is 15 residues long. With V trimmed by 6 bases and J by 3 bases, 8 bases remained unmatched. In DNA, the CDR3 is TGTGCCAGCAGGGGAGGCGGGGACAGGGGCTACGAGCAGTACTTC. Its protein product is CASRGGGDRGYEQYF.

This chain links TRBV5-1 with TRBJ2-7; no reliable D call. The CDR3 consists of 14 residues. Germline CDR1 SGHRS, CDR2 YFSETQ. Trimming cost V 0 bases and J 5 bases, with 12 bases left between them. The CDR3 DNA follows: TGCGCCAGCAGCTTGGAGGCCGGAGTGGACGAGCAGTACTTC. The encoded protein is CASSLEAGVDEQYF.

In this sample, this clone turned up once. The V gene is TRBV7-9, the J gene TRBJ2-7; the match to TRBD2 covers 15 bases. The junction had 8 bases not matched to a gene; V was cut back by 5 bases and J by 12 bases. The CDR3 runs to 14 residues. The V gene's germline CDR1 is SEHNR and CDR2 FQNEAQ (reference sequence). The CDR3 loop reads CASSPSGTSGRRYF. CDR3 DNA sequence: TGTGCCAGCAGCCCTAGTGGGACTAGCGGGAGGCGGTACTTC.

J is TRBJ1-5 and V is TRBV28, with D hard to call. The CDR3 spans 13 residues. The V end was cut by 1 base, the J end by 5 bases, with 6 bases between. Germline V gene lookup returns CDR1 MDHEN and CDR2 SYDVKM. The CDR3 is CASSLLGYQPQHF. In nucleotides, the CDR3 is TGTGCCAGCAGTTTATTGGGGTATCAGCCCCAGCATTTT.